A single sample is the source of the 14 T cell receptor beta chains below, sequenced in a study of T cells in Graves' hyperthyroidism and ophthalmopathy. TCR beta CDR3 region amplification was performed from RNA transcripts. Initially, a first-round RT-PCR of the TCR CDR3 employed the HTBI primer set. TCRdb fed the multiplex PCR reads into MiXCR, producing one record per CDR3 protein. In the table there are about 680,000 distinct CDR3 sequences, about a third of which are singletons. Sequenced input: blood. The receptors stem from a woman aged 40 to 50 with Graves' hyperthyroidism.

This chain uses TRBV20-1 with TRBJ2-5, with 7 bases identical to TRBD1. CDR3 size: 14 residues. The germline gives CDR1 DFQATT, CDR2 SNEGSKA (reference sequence). The junction had 6 bases not matched to a gene; V was cut back by 3 bases and J by 2 bases. DNA for the CDR3: TGCAGTGCTAGCACCGGGACAGTTCAAGAGACCCAGTACTTC. This translates into CSASTGTVQETQYF.

The chain combines TRBV9 with TRBJ2-1, with unresolved D. Germline CDR1 is SGDLS and CDR2 is YYNGEE. V lost 3 bases, J lost 8 bases, and 6 bases lay in between. The CDR3 sequence is 11 residues long. CDR3 bases: TGTGCCAGCAGCGCGGACGATGAGCAGTTCTTC. It translates to CASSADDEQFF.

This clonotype was picked up many times. This chain links TRBV29-1 with TRBJ1-4; a possible D gene is TRBD1 (6 bases). The CDR3 has 13 residues. Trimming stripped 3 bases from V and 6 bases from J, with 11 bases between. CDR1 and CDR2 from the germline V gene are SQVTM and ANQGSEA. This chain's CDR3 is CSVEGAGDEKLFF. DNA for the CDR3: TGCAGCGTTGAGGGGGCAGGCGATGAAAAACTGTTTTTT. The whole variable domain, filled in from reference TRBV29-1 and TRBJ1-4, reads SAVISQKPSRDICQRGTSLTIQCQVDSQVTMMFWYRQQPGQSLTLIATANQGSEATYESGFVIDKFPISRPNLTFSTLTVSNMSPEDSSIYLCSVEGAGDEKLFFGSGTQLSVL.

The genes are TRBV7-9 and TRBJ2-1; TRBD1 might be the D (5 bases). Trimming left V 5 bases short and J 5 bases short, with 10 bases between. The CDR3 has 13 amino acids. The germline V gene encodes CDR1 SEHNR and CDR2 FQNEAQ (reference sequence). Here the CDR3 reads CASSSDSHNEQFF. The CDR3 DNA reads as TGTGCCAGCAGCAGTGACAGCCACAATGAGCAGTTCTTC.

This sequence joins TRBV7-9 and TRBJ1-1, with TRBD1 as a possible D gene (5 bases). Germline V gives CDR1 SEHNR, CDR2 FQNEAQ (reference sequence). V was trimmed by 5 bases and J by 10 bases, leaving 23 bases between them. The CDR3 spans 15 residues. CDR3 residues: CASSPQGRGGSGAFF. CDR3 coding DNA: TGTGCCAGCAGCCCCCAGGGTAGGGGAGGCAGCGGAGCTTTCTTT. Full variable domain (rest looked up from reference TRBV7-9 and TRBJ1-1): DTGVSQNPRHKITKRGQNVTFRCDPISEHNRLYWYRQTLGQGPEFLTYFQNEAQLEKSRLLSDRFSAERPKGSFSTLEIQRTEQGDSAMYLCASSPQGRGGSGAFFGQGTRLTVV.

This clonotype was found many times. The rearrangement joins TRBV2 to TRBJ1-1; D unclear. This CDR3 spans 13 amino acids. Trimming shortened V by 2 bases and J by 4 bases, and 8 bases separated the two germline ends. From germline, CDR1 is SNHLY and CDR2 FYNNEI. The CDR3 sequence is CASSESWGTEAFF. The CDR3, as DNA: TGTGCCAGCAGTGAATCCTGGGGCACTGAAGCTTTCTTT.

The chain recombines TRBV12-3 or TRBV12-4 with TRBJ1-1, with TRBD1 as a possible D gene (6 bases). The CDR3 consists of 14 residues. V was pared by 7 bases and J by 5 bases, with 17 bases between. In DNA form, the CDR3 reads TGTGCCAGCACTCGGACAGCCCAGGGGACTGAAGCTTTCTTT. The encoded protein is CASTRTAQGTEAFF.

This clonotype was seen repeatedly, ten times or more. The rearrangement joins TRBV7-2 to TRBJ2-2, with unresolved D. The V and J ends lost 3 bases and 4 bases respectively, with 6 bases between them. This CDR3 is 13 amino acids long. Germline V lookup: CDR1 SGHTA, CDR2 FQGNSA. The CDR3 coding sequence is TGTGCCAGCAGCTTGCGTGGCACCGGGGAGCTGTTTTTT. It translates to CASSLRGTGELFF.

J is TRBJ2-3 and V is TRBV29-1; 7 bases line up with TRBD1. There are 13 residues in the CDR3. Trimming cost V 5 bases and J 2 bases; bases outside gene matches: 4. Germline CDR1 reads SQVTM; CDR2 reads ANQGSEA. The CDR3 DNA reads as TGCAGCGTTAACAGGGGCCCCACAGATACGCAGTATTTT. It codes for CSVNRGPTDTQYF.

This clonotype was counted ten times or more. This chain uses TRBV19 with TRBJ1-2; 9 positions agree with TRBD1. The J segment lost 2 bases and the V segment lost 3 bases, leaving 4 bases of the junction unmatched. The V gene's germline CDR1 is LNHDA and CDR2 SQIVND (reference sequence). CDR3 size: 15 residues. CDR3 sequence (DNA): TGTGCCAGTAGTATCACAGGGACAGGGAACTATGGCTACACCTTC. The encoded protein is CASSITGTGNYGYTF.

This clonotype has a handful of counts. The chain uses TRBV12-3 or TRBV12-4 and TRBJ2-5, with D perhaps assigned TRBD1 or TRBD2 (5 bases each). The CDR3 spans 14 residues. V was cut by 6 bases and J by 5 bases, with 16 bases left in between. CDR3 DNA sequence: TGTGCCAGCAGCCCCCGGGGCCCGATTGAGACCCAGTACTTC. This gives the protein CASSPRGPIETQYF.

The chain couples TRBV7-3 to TRBJ1-2; no clear D gene. V was shortened by 4 bases and J by 10 bases, with 16 bases between the two germline ends. This CDR3 has 13 residues. The germline V gene encodes CDR1 SGHTA and CDR2 FQGTGA. The CDR3 DNA sequence: TGTGCCAGCAGCTCCATGCAAGCGGGAGTCTACACCTTC. This codes for CASSSMQAGVYTF.

This rearrangement joins TRBV29-1 to TRBJ1-6, with a possible D match to TRBD1 (6 bases). Germline CDR1 SQVTM, CDR2 ANQGSEA. The CDR3 sequence is 12 residues long. V lost 3 bases and J lost 10, with 10 bases in between. The CDR3 DNA follows: TGCAGCGTTGACGGGGGCGACTCACCCCTCCACTTT. Amino acids: CSVDGGDSPLHF.

The chain is built from TRBV7-2 and TRBJ2-2; TRBD2 is a possible D gene (6 bases). Trimming shortened V by 7 bases and J by 2 bases, and 20 bases separated the two germline ends. The CDR3 extends over 17 amino acids. CDR1 SGHTA and CDR2 FQGNSA come from the germline V gene. Written as DNA, the CDR3 is TGTGCCAGCACACTCTTGGGGGGAAACGCCAACACCGGGGAGCTGTTTTTT. It encodes CASTLLGGNANTGELFF.